This entry describes one T cell receptor (beta chain). What it recognizes is unknown. Time point indicated: recipient sample about 28 days before transplant, after cytoreduction. Measured with immunoSEQ multiplex PCR; TCRdb has only the in-frame clones, and not every one. Altogether 45,000 to 60,000 clones are present, more than 75% being singletons, with the ten largest covering 4.5% to 6.5%. These data belong to a study of T cell clonotyping in hematopoietic cell transplantation. As for the study in general: Recipients' pretransplant samples followed cytoreduction. Findings of the study overall: CD4 and CD8 repertoire contributions could not be separated without sorting.

The germline V and J ends were trimmed by 5 bases and 11 bases, with 12 bases remaining between them. This CDR3 spans 11 amino acids. Germline CDR1 is MDHEN and CDR2 is SYDVKM. This receptor was taken from a man aged 60 to 75 with biphenotypic leukemia. Some clones in this sample may be carry-over from other donors' samples. Sequencing was performed on peripheral blood mononuclear cells, taken before stem cell transplant. This chain links TRBV28 with TRBJ1-1; D is uncertain. The CDR3 DNA sequence: TGTGCCAGCAGTAAGACATACTTGGCTTTCTTT. It translates to CASSKTYLAFF.